This paragraph covers one T cell receptor (beta chain) sequence. This specimen belongs to a study of cytomegalovirus exposure and HLA in healthy donors. With 5 bases clipped from V and 2 bases from J, the junction kept 4 bases outside the gene matches. The CDR3 spans 15 residues. Germline V gene sequence: CDR1 SGHNT, CDR2 YENEEA. It was with 60 Vbeta and 13 Jbeta primers that the PCR ran. Method: immunoSEQ multiplex PCR; TCRdb's copy keeps in-frame clones and lacks some. The sample records around 110,000 clones, 70% to 80% being singletons. The chain has TRBV11-3 and TRBJ2-7; 12 bases are shared with TRBD2. The sequenced sample consisted of PBMCs. This TCR was sampled from a man aged 30-40 years in good health and CMV-seropositive. The CDR3 coding sequence is TGTGCCAGCAGCCCGGGACTAGCGGGCACCTACGAGCAGTACTTC. It is translated as CASSPGLAGTYEQYF.